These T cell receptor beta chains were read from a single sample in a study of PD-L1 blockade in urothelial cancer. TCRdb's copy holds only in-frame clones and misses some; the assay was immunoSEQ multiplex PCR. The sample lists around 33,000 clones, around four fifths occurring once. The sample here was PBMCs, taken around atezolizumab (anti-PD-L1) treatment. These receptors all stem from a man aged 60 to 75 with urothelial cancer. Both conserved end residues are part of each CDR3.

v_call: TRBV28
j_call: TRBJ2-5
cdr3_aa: CASSWGLAQGTQYF

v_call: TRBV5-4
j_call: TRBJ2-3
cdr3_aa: CASTRKRGGDTDTQYF

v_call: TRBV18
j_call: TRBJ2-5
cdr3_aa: CASSTGQLETQYF

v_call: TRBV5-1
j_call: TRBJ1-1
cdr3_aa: CASSLGTQNTEAFF

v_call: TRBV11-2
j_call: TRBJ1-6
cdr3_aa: CASSLAGTGYNSPLHF

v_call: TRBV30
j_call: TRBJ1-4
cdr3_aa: CAWSGGNEKLFF

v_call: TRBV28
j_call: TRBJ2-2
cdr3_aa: CASSLWDRGPGELFF

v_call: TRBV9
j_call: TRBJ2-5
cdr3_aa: CASSLGLEQETQYF

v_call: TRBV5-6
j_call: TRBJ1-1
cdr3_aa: CASSPGSLGTEAFF

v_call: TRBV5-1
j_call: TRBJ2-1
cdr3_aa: CASSPRTSGGRPFDNEQFF

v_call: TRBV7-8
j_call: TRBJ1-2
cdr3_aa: CASSPQNFYGYTF

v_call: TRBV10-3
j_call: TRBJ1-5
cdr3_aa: CAISEGWDRVGQPQHF

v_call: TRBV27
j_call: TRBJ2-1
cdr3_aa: CASSFAGDSYNEQFF

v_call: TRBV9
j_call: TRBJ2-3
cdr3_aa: CASSALGLAGATDTQYF

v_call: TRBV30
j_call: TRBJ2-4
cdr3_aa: CAWSRQGISKNIQYF

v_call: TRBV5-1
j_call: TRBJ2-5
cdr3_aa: CASSLGTYGETQYF

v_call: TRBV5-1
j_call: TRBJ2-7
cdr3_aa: CASSLEQLSYEQYF

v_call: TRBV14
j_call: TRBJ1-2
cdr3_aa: CASSPGRHGTSYTF

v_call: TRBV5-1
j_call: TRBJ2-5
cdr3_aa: CASSLGPSGGATETQYF

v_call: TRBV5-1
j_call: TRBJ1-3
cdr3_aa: CASGTGDGATIYF

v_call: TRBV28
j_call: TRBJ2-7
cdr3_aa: CASTESDWPAYEQYF

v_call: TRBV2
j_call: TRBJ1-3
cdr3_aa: CASSEVITGSGNTIYF

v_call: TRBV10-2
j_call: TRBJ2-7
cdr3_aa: CASRESGTAYEQYF

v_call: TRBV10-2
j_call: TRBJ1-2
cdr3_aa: CASSEEGVTYTF

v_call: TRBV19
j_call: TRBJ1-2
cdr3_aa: CASSLGTGNGYTF

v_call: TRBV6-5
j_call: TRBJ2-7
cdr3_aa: CASSYSGGGGSYEQYF

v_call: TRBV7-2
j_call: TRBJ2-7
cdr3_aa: CASSLNGGAGSEQYF

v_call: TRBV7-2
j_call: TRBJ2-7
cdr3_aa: CASSLARQRTYEQYF

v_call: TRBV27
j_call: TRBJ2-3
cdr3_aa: CASSYTKPDSATDTQYF

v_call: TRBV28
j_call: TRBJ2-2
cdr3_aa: CASRSSTTGGAGELFF

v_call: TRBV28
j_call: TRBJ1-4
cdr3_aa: CASSLSDDNEKLFF

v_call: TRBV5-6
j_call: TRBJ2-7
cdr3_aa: CASSLVSGGRYEQYF

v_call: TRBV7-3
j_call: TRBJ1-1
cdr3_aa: CASSPGQELNTEAFF

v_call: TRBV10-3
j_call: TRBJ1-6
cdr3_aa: CATRRVTAGMGNSPLHF

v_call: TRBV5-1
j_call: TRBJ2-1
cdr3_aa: CASSLQGQAGLSHEQFF

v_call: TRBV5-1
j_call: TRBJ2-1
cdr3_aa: CASSLWTGGYNEQFF

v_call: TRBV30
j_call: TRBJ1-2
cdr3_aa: CAWSDRDGYTF